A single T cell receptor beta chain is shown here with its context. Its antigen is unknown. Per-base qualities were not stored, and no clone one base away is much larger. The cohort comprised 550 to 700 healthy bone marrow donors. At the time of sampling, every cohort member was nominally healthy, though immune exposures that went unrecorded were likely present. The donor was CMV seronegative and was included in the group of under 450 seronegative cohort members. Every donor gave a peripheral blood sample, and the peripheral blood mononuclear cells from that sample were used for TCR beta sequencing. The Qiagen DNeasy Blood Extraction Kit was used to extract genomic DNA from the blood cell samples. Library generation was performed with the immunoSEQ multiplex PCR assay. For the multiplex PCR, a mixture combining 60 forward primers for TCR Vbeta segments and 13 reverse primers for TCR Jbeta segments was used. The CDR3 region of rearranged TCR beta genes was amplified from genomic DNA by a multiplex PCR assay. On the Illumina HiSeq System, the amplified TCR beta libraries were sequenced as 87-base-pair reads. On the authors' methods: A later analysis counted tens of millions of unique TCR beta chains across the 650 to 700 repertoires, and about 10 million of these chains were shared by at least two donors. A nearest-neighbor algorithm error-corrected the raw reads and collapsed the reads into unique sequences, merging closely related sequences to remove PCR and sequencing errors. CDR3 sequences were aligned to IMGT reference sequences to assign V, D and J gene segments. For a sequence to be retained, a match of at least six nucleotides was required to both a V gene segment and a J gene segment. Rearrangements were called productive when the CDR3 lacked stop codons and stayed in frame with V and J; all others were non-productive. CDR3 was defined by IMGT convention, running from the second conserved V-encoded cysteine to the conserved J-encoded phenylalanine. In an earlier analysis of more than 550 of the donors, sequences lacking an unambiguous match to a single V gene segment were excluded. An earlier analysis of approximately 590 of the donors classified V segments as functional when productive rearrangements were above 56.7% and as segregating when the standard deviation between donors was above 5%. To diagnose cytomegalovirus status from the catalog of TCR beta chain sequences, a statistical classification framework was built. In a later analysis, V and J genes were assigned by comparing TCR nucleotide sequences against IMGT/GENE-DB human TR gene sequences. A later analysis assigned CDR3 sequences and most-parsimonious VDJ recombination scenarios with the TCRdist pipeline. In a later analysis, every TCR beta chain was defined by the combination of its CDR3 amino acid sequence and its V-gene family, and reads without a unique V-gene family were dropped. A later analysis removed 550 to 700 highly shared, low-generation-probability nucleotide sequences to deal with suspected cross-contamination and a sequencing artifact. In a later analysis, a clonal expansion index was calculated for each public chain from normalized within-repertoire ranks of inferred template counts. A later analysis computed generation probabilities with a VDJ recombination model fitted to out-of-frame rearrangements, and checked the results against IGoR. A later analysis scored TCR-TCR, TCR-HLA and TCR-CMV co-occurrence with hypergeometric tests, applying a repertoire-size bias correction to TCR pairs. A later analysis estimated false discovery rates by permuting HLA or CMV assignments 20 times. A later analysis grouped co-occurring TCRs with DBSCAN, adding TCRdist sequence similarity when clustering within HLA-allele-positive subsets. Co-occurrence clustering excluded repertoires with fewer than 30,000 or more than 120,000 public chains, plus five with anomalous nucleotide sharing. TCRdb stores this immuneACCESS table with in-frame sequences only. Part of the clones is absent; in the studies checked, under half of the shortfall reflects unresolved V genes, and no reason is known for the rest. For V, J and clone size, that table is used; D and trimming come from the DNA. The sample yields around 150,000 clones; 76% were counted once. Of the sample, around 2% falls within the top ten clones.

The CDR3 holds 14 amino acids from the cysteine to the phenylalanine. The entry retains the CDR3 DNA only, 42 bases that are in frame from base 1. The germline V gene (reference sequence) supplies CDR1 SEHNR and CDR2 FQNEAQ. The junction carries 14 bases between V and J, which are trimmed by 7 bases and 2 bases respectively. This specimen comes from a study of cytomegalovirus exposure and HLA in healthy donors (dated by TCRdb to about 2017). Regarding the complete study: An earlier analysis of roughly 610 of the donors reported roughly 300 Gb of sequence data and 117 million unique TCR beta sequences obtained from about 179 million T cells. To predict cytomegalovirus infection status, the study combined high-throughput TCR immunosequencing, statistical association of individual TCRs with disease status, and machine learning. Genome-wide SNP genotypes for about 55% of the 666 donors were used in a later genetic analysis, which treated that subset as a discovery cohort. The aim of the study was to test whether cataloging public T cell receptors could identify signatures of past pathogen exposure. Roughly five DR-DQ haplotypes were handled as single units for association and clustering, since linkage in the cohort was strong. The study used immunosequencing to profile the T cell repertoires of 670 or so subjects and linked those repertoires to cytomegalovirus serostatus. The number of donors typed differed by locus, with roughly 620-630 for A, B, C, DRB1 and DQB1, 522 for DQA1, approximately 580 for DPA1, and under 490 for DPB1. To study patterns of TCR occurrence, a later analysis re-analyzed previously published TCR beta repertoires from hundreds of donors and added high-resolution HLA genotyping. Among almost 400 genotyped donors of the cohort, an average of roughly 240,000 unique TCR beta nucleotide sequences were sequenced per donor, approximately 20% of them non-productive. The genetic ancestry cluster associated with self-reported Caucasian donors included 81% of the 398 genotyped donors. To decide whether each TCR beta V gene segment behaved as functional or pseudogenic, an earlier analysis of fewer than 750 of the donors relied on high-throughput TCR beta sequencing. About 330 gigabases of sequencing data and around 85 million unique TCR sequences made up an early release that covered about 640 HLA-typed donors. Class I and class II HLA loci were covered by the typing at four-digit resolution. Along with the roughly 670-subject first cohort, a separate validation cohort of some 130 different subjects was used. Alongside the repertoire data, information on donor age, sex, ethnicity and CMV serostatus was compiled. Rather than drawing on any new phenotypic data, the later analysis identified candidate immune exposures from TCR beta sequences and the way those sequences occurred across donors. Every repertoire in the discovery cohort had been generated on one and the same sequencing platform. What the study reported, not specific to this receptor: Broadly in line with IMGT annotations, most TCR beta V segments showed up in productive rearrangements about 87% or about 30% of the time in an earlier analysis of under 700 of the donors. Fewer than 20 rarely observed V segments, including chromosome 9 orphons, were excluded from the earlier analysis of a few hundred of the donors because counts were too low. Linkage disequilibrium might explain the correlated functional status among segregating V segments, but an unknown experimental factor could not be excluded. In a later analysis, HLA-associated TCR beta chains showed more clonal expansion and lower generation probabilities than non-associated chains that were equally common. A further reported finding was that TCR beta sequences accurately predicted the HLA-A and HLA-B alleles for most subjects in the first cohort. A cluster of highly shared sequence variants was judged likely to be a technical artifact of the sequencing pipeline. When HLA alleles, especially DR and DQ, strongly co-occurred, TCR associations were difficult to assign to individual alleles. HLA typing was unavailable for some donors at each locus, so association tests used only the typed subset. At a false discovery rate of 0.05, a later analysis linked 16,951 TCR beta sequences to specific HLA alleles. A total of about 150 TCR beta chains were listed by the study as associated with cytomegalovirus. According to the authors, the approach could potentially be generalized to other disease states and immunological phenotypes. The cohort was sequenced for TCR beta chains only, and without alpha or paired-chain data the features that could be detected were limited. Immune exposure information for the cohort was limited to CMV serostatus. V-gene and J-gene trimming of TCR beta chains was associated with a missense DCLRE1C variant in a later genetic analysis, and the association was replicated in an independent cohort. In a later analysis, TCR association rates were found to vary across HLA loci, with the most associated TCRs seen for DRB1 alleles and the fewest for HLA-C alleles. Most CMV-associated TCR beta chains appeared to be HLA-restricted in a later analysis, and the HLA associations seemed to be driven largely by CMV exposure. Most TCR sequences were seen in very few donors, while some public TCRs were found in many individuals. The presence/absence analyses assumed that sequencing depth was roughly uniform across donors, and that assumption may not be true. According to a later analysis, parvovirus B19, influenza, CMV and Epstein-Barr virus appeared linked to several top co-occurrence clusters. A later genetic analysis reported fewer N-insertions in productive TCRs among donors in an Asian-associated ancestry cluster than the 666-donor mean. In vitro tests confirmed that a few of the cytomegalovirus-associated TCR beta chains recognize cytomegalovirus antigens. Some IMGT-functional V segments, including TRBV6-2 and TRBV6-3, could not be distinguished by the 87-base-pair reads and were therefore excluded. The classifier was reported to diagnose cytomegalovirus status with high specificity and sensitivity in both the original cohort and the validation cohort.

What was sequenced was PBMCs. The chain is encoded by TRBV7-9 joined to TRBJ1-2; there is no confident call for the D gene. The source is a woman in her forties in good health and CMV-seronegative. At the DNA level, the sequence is TGTGCCAGCACCACAGAGAAGTTGAACTATGGCTACACCTTC. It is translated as CASTTEKLNYGYTF.